The 29 T cell receptor beta chains presented below share a single source sample, sequenced in a study of CD8 T cells in ankylosing spondylitis. Overall study results and limits: About 8 highly homologous variants made up a TCR beta motif that seemed to typify ankylosing spondylitis blood.

Antigen specificity for these receptors is unknown. TCRdb ran MiXCR on the 5' RACE reads and lists one entry per CDR3 protein. The sample yields about 340,000 distinct CDR3 sequences, less than 10% seen once. Sequenced: blood, either unsorted or a sorted T cell fraction (not recorded which). These receptors were collected from a male donor with ankylosing spondylitis.

V and J are TRBV11-2 and TRBJ1-1, with TRBD1 matching over 7 bases. This CDR3 spans 14 amino acids. Germline values: CDR1 SGHAT, CDR2 FQNNGV. The V and J ends lost 1 base and 12 bases, in that order; junction bases with no gene match: 11. The CDR3 here is CASSLAGQVTGTFF. CDR3 sequence (DNA): TGTGCCAGCAGCTTAGCCGGACAGGTAACTGGGACTTTCTTT. Full variable domain (outside the CDR3, taken from reference TRBV11-2 and TRBJ1-1): EAGVAQSPRYKIIEKRQSVAFWCNPISGHATLYWYQQILGQGPKLLIQFQNNGVVDDSQLPKDRFSAERLKGVDSTLKIQPAKLEDSAVYLCASSLAGQVTGTFFGQGTRLTVV.

In this sample, this clonotype turned up a few times. J is TRBJ2-7 and V is TRBV18; 7 bases fit TRBD2. The V and J ends lost 3 bases and 2 bases, in that order; junction bases with no gene match: 13. Per the germline V gene, CDR1 is KGHSH and CDR2 is LQKENI. This CDR3 is 17 amino acids long. For the CDR3, the DNA is TGTGCCAGCTCACCGCCCTTGAACAGCGGGAATCCCTACGAGCAGTACTTC. Protein sequence: CASSPPLNSGNPYEQYF.

Ten or more counts support this clonotype. The chain combines TRBV19 with TRBJ2-3; D is perhaps TRBD2 (6 bases). The length of the CDR3 is 16 residues. Trimming left V 9 bases short and J 0 bases short, with 19 bases between. The V gene's germline CDR1 is LNHDA and CDR2 SQIVND (reference sequence). CDR3 sequence (DNA): TGTGCCAGCCGGGACTCCTCCGATGCTAGCACAGATACGCAGTATTTT. This codes for CASRDSSDASTDTQYF.

The chain is built from TRBV7-2 and TRBJ2-2, with 8 nucleotides matching TRBD1. The CDR3 length is 16 residues. Germline V gives CDR1 SGHTA, CDR2 FQGNSA. V shed 3 bases and J 2 bases; nucleotides not matched to a gene: 5. The CDR3 region is CASSFRGLPNTGELFF. The DNA for the CDR3 is TGTGCCAGCAGCTTCAGGGGGCTCCCCAACACCGGGGAGCTGTTTTTT.

This clonotype was picked up many times. The V call is TRBV11-2, the J call TRBJ2-3; no clear D gene. Between the trimmed V and J ends, which lost 1 base and 6 bases, there was a span of 5 bases. Germline CDR1 SGHAT, CDR2 FQNNGV. The CDR3 sequence is 12 residues long. The chain's CDR3 is CASSLASDTQYF. CDR3 bases: TGTGCCAGCAGCTTAGCTTCGGATACGCAGTATTTT.

This clonotype was seen repeatedly, ten times or more. The V and J genes are TRBV7-2 and TRBJ2-3; the D is unclear. Trimming shortened V by 1 base and J by 4 bases, and 3 bases separated the two germline ends. The germline gives CDR1 SGHTA, CDR2 FQGNSA. CDR3 size: 12 residues. CDR3 in amino acids: CASSLGPDTQYF. CDR3 DNA sequence: TGTGCCAGCAGCTTAGGTCCAGATACGCAGTATTTT. Full variable domain (remainder filled in from reference TRBV7-2 and TRBJ2-3): GAGVSQSPSNKVTEKGKDVELRCDPISGHTALYWYRQSLGQGLEFLIYFQGNSAPDKSGLPSDRFSAERTGGSVSTLTIQRTQQEDSAVYLCASSLGPDTQYFGPGTRLTVL.

There are many counts of this clonotype. The chain is built from TRBV28 and TRBJ2-1; tentatively, D is TRBD2 (6 bases). V was trimmed by 5 bases and J by 8 bases, leaving 19 bases between them. The CDR3 is 15 residues long. Looked up from germline, CDR1 is MDHEN and CDR2 is SYDVKM. The CDR3 DNA reads TGTGCCAGCAGTCCCCAGGGAGGAGGCCGGGATGAGCAGTTCTTC. This encodes CASSPQGGGRDEQFF.

This clonotype was counted a few times. A read error may account for a junction end that differs from germline. The chain recombines TRBV20-1 with TRBJ2-3; D not resolved. The germline CDR1 and CDR2 sequences are DFQATT and SNEGSKA (reference sequence). This CDR3 is 13 amino acids long. CDR3: CSAGDPKTDTQYF. CDR3 DNA sequence: TGCAGTGCTGGAGATCCTAAGACAGATACGCAGTATTTT.

This clonotype was counted a few times. This chain connects TRBV29-1 to TRBJ2-3; no firm D call. V was trimmed by 3 bases and J by 2 bases, leaving 9 bases between them. The CDR3 extends over 13 amino acids. The germline V gene encodes CDR1 SQVTM and CDR2 ANQGSEA. This CDR3 reads CSVDGVSTDTQYF. The CDR3 DNA reads TGCAGCGTTGATGGGGTTTCCACAGATACGCAGTATTTT.

This clonotype was observed a handful of times. The chain uses TRBV20-1 and TRBJ2-1, with D tentatively TRBD2 (7 bases). Trimming took off 3 bases at V and 6 bases at J, with 15 bases between the two ends. Germline loops: CDR1 DFQATT, CDR2 SNEGSKA (reference sequence). The CDR3 is made up of 14 amino acids. CDR3 residues: CSARKGEGRNEQFF. The CDR3 DNA follows: TGCAGTGCTAGGAAGGGGGAGGGCCGCAATGAGCAGTTCTTC.

The table lists this clonotype with many counts. V is TRBV12-3 or TRBV12-4 and J is TRBJ2-3; D is undetermined. This CDR3 is 13 amino acids long. The V and J ends lost 3 bases and 4 bases respectively, with 8 bases between them. The CDR3 nucleotides read TGTGCCAGCAGTTTCTTGGGGTCAGATACGCAGTATTTT. Translating gives CASSFLGSDTQYF.

The chain uses TRBV20-1 and TRBJ1-1; 8 nucleotides line up with TRBD1. Looked up from germline, CDR1 is DFQATT and CDR2 is SNEGSKA (reference sequence). This CDR3 has 13 residues. V lost 3 bases to trimming and J lost 5 bases; unmatched junction nucleotides: 5. The CDR3 nucleotides are TGCAGTGCTAGCCGGGACAGGTGGACTGAAGCTTTCTTT. Residues: CSASRDRWTEAFF.

The chain is built from TRBV12-3 or TRBV12-4 and TRBJ1-1; 7 nucleotides match TRBD1. The junction had 2 bases not matched to a gene; V was cut back by 2 bases and J by 2 bases. The CDR3 length is 14 residues. DNA of the CDR3: TGTGCCAGCAGTTTATGGGACAGCAACACTGAAGCTTTCTTT. This sequence encodes CASSLWDSNTEAFF.

This rearrangement joins TRBV6-1 to TRBJ2-6, with 7 bases aligning to TRBD1. CDR1 MNHNS and CDR2 SASEGT come from the germline V gene. Trimming removed 6 bases from V and 1 base from J; junction bases left unmatched: 9. The length of the CDR3 is 17 residues. The CDR3 protein is CASRTWDSPSGANVLTF. In nucleotides, the CDR3 is TGTGCCAGCAGGACATGGGACAGCCCGTCTGGGGCCAACGTCCTGACTTTC.

A few counts support this clonotype. The rearrangement links TRBV6-1 to TRBJ2-1, with no clear D. Per germline, CDR1 MNHNS and CDR2 SASEGT. The CDR3 is 12 residues long. The germline V and J ends were trimmed by 4 bases and 7 bases, with 8 bases remaining between them. This CDR3 is CASSGKANEQFF. For the CDR3, the DNA is TGTGCCAGCAGTGGTAAGGCTAATGAGCAGTTCTTC.

This clonotype was seen a few times. V and J are TRBV6-1 and TRBJ1-1, with D maybe TRBD1 (6 bases). With 5 bases removed from V and 1 base from J, the gap between germline ends came to 14 bases. Germline V gene sequence: CDR1 MNHNS, CDR2 SASEGT. The CDR3 has 15 residues. In nucleotides, the CDR3 is TGTGCCAGCAGTAAGAACAGGGCGACGAACACTGAAGCTTTCTTT. Translation: CASSKNRATNTEAFF.

This clonotype was seen a handful of times. The chain links TRBV3-1 to TRBJ2-7; tentatively, D is TRBD1 (6 bases). Germline CDR1 reads LGHDT; CDR2 reads YNNKEL (reference sequence). Trimming took off 9 bases at V and 2 bases at J, with 14 bases between the two ends. This CDR3 region has 13 residues. The CDR3 region is CASEEQGTYEQYF. DNA for the CDR3: TGTGCCAGTGAAGAACAGGGAACCTACGAGCAGTACTTC.

V gene TRBV29-1 combines with J gene TRBJ1-1; 7 bases fit TRBD1. The CDR3 extends over 15 amino acids. Looked up from germline, CDR1 is SQVTM and CDR2 is ANQGSEA. V was clipped by 2 bases and J by 1 base; unmatched bases: 7. The CDR3 loop reads CSVETRRTGNTEAFF. CDR3 nucleotides: TGCAGCGTTGAAACTCGCCGGACAGGGAACACTGAAGCTTTCTTT.

V is TRBV12-3 or TRBV12-4 and J is TRBJ2-5; 10 bases agree with TRBD1. V was pared by 3 bases and J by 4 bases, with 5 bases of the junction left unmatched. The CDR3 length is 15 residues. The DNA for the CDR3 is TGTGCCAGCAGTTTGGGACAGGGGCCTGGAGAGACCCAGTACTTC. Translating gives CASSLGQGPGETQYF.

The rearrangement joins TRBV12-3 or TRBV12-4 to TRBJ2-5; a possible D gene is TRBD2 (5 bases). V lost 8 bases and J 5 bases, leaving 18 bases between the germline ends. The CDR3 runs to 14 residues. The CDR3 loop is CASGFAPREETQYF. CDR3 in DNA: TGTGCCAGCGGCTTCGCCCCGAGGGAGGAGACCCAGTACTTC.

This clonotype has more than one count but fewer than ten. V is TRBV5-1 and J is TRBJ2-2, with 8 positions matching TRBD1. The CDR3 runs to 17 residues. J lost 4 bases, V lost 3 bases, and 11 bases had no gene match. The germline gives CDR1 SGHRS, CDR2 YFSETQ. The CDR3 spells CASSSTTGQGFTGELFF. Here the CDR3 DNA reads TGCGCCAGCAGCTCTACTACCGGACAGGGTTTCACCGGGGAGCTGTTTTTT.

This clonotype was recorded at least ten times. The chain employs TRBV27 and TRBJ2-7; the D gene could be TRBD1 or TRBD2 (5 bases each). This CDR3 has 13 amino acids. Germline-derived CDR1 and CDR2 are MNHEY and SMNVEV (reference sequence). V lost 5 bases and J 2 bases, leaving 10 bases between the germline ends. This CDR3 is CASSPRGPYEQYF. In DNA form, the CDR3 reads TGTGCCAGCAGTCCCCGGGGACCCTACGAGCAGTACTTC.

This clonotype showed up just a few times. The chain is built from TRBV20-1 and TRBJ1-5; D is unresolved. The germline CDR1 and CDR2 sequences are DFQATT and SNEGSKA (reference sequence). The CDR3 loop spans 16 amino acids. Trimming pared 6 bases from V and 0 bases from J, leaving 18 bases between. The CDR3 sequence: CSALPPLAYSNQPQHF. As DNA, the CDR3 is TGCAGTGCCTTACCCCCATTGGCCTATAGCAATCAGCCCCAGCATTTT.

A few counts support this clonotype. The rearrangement joins TRBV11-2 to TRBJ2-2; D is ambiguous. CDR1 is SGHAT and CDR2 is FQNNGV in the germline V gene. This CDR3 spans 11 amino acids. Trimming shortened V by 10 bases and J by 5 bases, and 8 bases separated the two germline ends. CDR3: CATALTGELFF. In DNA, the CDR3 is TGTGCCACCGCGTTAACCGGGGAGCTGTTTTTT.

This clonotype was counted a few times. The V and J genes are TRBV12-3 or TRBV12-4 and TRBJ2-1, with TRBD2 as a possible D gene (6 bases). V was shortened by 5 bases and J by 4 bases, with 12 bases between the two germline ends. This CDR3 has 14 amino acids. The CDR3 loop is CASSGLKGYNEQFF. As DNA, the CDR3 is TGTGCCAGCAGTGGACTAAAGGGATACAATGAGCAGTTCTTC.

Many counts were recorded for this clonotype. Here the CDR3 DNA reads TGTGCCACCAGTGATCCCCATTATGGCTACACCTTC. Protein: CATSDPHYGYTF. This chain links TRBV24-1 with TRBJ1-2; D not certain. Germline V CDR1 and CDR2: KGHDR, SFDVKD. The CDR3 extends over 12 amino acids. The V end lost 3 bases, the J end lost 5 bases, and 6 bases lay between the germline ends.

J is TRBJ2-7 and V is TRBV7-2, with TRBD1 matching over 9 bases. This CDR3 comprises 18 residues. Trimming at V came to 5 bases and at J to 2 bases, leaving 16 bases not matched to a gene. Germline V gene data show CDR1 as SGHTA and CDR2 as FQGNSA. The CDR3 reads CASSQAYRGLRAPYEQYF. The CDR3 nucleotides read TGTGCCAGCAGCCAAGCGTACAGGGGGCTTCGGGCACCCTACGAGCAGTACTTC.

This clonotype showed up many times. The chain has TRBV5-1 and TRBJ2-1; unclear D gene. There are 11 residues in the CDR3. Germline-derived CDR1 and CDR2 are SGHRS and YFSETQ. V lost 2 bases and J 10 bases, leaving 7 bases between the germline ends. The CDR3 sequence is CASSFLGEQFF. The CDR3 DNA follows: TGCGCCAGCAGCTTCCTAGGCGAGCAGTTCTTC.

The chain combines TRBV6-1 with TRBJ2-7; 15 bases match TRBD2. V was pared by 6 bases and J by 10 bases, with 7 bases of the junction left unmatched. This CDR3 spans 14 amino acids. Germline loops: CDR1 MNHNS, CDR2 SASEGT. CDR3 DNA sequence: TGTGCCAGCAGGGACGGGACTAGCGGGAGGAAACAGTACTTC. Translating gives CASRDGTSGRKQYF.